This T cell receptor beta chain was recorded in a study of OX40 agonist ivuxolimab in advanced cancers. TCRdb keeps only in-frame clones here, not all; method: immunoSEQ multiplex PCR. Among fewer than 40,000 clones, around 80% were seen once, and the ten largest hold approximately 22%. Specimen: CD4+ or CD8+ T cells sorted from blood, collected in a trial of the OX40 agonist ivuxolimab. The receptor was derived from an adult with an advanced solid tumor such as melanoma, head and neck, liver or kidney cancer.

CDR3 in DNA: TGTGCCAGCAGTTTCCCGGGGGGTAATTCACCCCTCCACTTT. Translation gives CASSFPGGNSPLHF. The V gene is TRBV27, the J gene TRBJ1-6, with TRBD1 as a possible D gene (5 bases). The CDR3 sequence is 14 residues long. Trimming took 3 bases from V and 6 from J, leaving 9 bases between them. Germline loops: CDR1 MNHEY, CDR2 SMNVEV (reference sequence).